The 29 T cell receptor beta chains in this list originate from one sample, sequenced in a study of identical twins. TCRdb analysed the 5' RACE reads with MiXCR anew, one entry per CDR3 protein. There are approximately 700,000 distinct CDR3 sequences in the sample; 6% to 6.5% occur only once, and 1.5% to 2% lies in the top ten. What was sequenced was naive T cells sorted from blood. These receptors originate from a man aged 18 to 29 in good health.

This clonotype was observed a few times. The chain uses TRBV18 and TRBJ1-5, with D maybe TRBD1 (6 bases). The V gene lost 3 bases and the J gene lost 7 bases, with 16 bases spanning the gap. Germline V gene lookup returns CDR1 KGHSH and CDR2 LQKENI. The length of the CDR3 is 15 residues. The chain's CDR3 is CASSPYTGQSQPQHF. CDR3 sequence (DNA): TGTGCCAGCTCACCGTATACGGGACAATCCCAGCCCCAGCATTTT.

This chain connects TRBV6-5 to TRBJ2-1; TRBD2 aligns across 11 bases. CDR1 MNHEY and CDR2 SVGAGI come from the germline V gene. The CDR3 consists of 16 residues. V dropped 0 bases and J dropped 8; count of bases not matched to a gene: 6. The CDR3 loop reads CASSYSTLAGGYEQFF. The CDR3 DNA reads as TGTGCCAGCAGTTACTCGACTCTAGCGGGAGGATATGAGCAGTTCTTC.

This clonotype appeared a few times. The chain carries TRBV21-1 and TRBJ2-2; the table calls TRBD2, which could not be checked here. TRBV21-1 is classified as a pseudogene. The CDR3 has 15 amino acids. The CDR3: CASSLPGLHTGELFF. The CDR3 nucleotides are TGTGCCAGCAGCCTCCCGGGACTACACACCGGGGAGCTGTTTTTT.

This clonotype came up a few times. The chain joins TRBV28 to TRBJ2-3; 9 bases map to TRBD2. There are 15 residues in the CDR3. Germline loops: CDR1 MDHEN, CDR2 SYDVKM. The ends lost 7 bases at V and 4 bases at J; junction bases unmatched: 9. The DNA of the CDR3 is TGTGCCAGCAATGCGGGAGGGCAATCCCCAGATACGCAGTATTTT. Encoded protein: CASNAGGQSPDTQYF.

This clonotype was observed at least ten times. The chain recombines TRBV12-3 or TRBV12-4 with TRBJ2-5; 7 nucleotides match TRBD1. V trimming: 4 bases; J trimming: 4 bases; junction bases outside the gene matches: 3. The CDR3 loop spans 13 amino acids. The CDR3 is CASSSGQVETQYF. DNA for the CDR3: TGTGCCAGCAGTTCTGGACAGGTAGAGACCCAGTACTTC.

This clonotype was observed a handful of times. This chain joins TRBV18 and TRBJ2-7; 9 nucleotides line up with TRBD1. J was trimmed by 4 bases and V by 3 bases; bases with no gene match: 10. The CDR3 consists of 16 residues. Germline-derived CDR1 and CDR2 are KGHSH and LQKENI. The CDR3 sequence is CASSPLPGQGTYEQYF. Written as DNA, the CDR3 is TGTGCCAGCTCACCGCTTCCTGGACAGGGGACTTACGAGCAGTACTTC.

This clonotype was seen a few times. V is TRBV7-6 and J is TRBJ2-5, with TRBD2 matching 8 bases. CDR1 and CDR2 from the germline V gene are SGHVS and FNYEAQ. V gave up 5 bases and J gave up 1 base; unmatched junction bases: 6. CDR3 length equals 15 residues. In DNA form, the CDR3 reads TGTGCCAGCAGCGACGTTACTAGCGGCCAAGAGACCCAGTACTTC. Its translation: CASSDVTSGQETQYF.

This clonotype appeared many times. The chain recombines TRBV10-3 with TRBJ2-7; TRBD1 aligns across 7 bases. Trimming removed 8 bases from V and 2 bases from J; junction bases left unmatched: 12. Germline lookup yields CDR1 ENHRY and CDR2 SYGVKD. The CDR3 has 15 amino acids. The CDR3 coding sequence is TGTGCCATCGGGGATGACAGGGAAGGGACCTACGAGCAGTACTTC. Its protein product is CAIGDDREGTYEQYF.

The rearrangement uses TRBV27 and TRBJ1-3; D might be TRBD1 (6 bases). V lost 3 bases to trimming and J lost 0 bases, with 21 bases between them. Germline loops: CDR1 MNHEY, CDR2 SMNVEV (reference sequence). The CDR3 has 19 amino acids. The CDR3 loop reads CASSLVGQGPYPSGNTIYF. The DNA of the CDR3 is TGTGCCAGCAGTTTGGTGGGACAAGGCCCCTATCCCTCTGGAAACACCATATATTTT.

This clonotype was seen only a few times. CDR3 nucleotide sequence: TGTGCCAGCAGTGGGTCCAACGGGGGCCGCCAGCCCCAGCATTTT. This sequence encodes CASSGSNGGRQPQHF. V gene TRBV27 combines with J gene TRBJ1-5, with a tentative D call TRBD1 (6 bases). The V end was cut by 5 bases, the J end by 7 bases, with 18 bases between. CDR3 length equals 15 residues. The germline V gene has CDR1 MNHEY and CDR2 SMNVEV (reference sequence).

This clonotype has ten or more counts. V gene TRBV7-9 combines with J gene TRBJ1-2; 7 bases fit TRBD1. Per germline, CDR1 SEHNR and CDR2 FQNEAQ (reference sequence). V trimming: 4 bases; J trimming: 0 bases; junction bases outside the gene matches: 5. The CDR3 loop spans 15 amino acids. CDR3 DNA sequence: TGTGCCAGCAGCTCCGGGACAGCTGCTAACTATGGCTACACCTTC. It encodes CASSSGTAANYGYTF.

This clonotype was picked up a small number of times. This chain uses TRBV29-1 with TRBJ1-4; 7 bases line up with TRBD1. Trimming at V came to 5 bases and at J to 2 bases, leaving 2 bases not matched to a gene. Germline CDR1 SQVTM, CDR2 ANQGSEA. This CDR3 spans 13 amino acids. CDR3 residues: CSVTRGTNEKLFF. CDR3 coding DNA: TGCAGCGTTACCAGGGGGACTAATGAAAAACTGTTTTTT.

There are many counts of this clonotype. The chain is built from TRBV12-3 or TRBV12-4 and TRBJ2-1; D is possibly TRBD2 (6 bases). V was trimmed by 3 bases and J by 9 bases, leaving 18 bases between them. This CDR3 region has 15 residues. The CDR3 DNA is TGTGCCAGCAGTTTCGGTTCGGCGGGGCGCACTGAGCAGTTCTTC. Translating gives CASSFGSAGRTEQFF.

The V gene is TRBV12-3 or TRBV12-4, the J gene TRBJ1-1, with D uncertain. V lost 5 bases to trimming and J lost 2 bases, with 12 bases between them. The length of the CDR3 is 14 residues. The DNA for the CDR3 is TGTGCCAGCAGTCCGGCAGGTTTTAACACTGAAGCTTTCTTT. Translated: CASSPAGFNTEAFF.

The table lists this clonotype with many counts. The chain uses TRBV20-1 and TRBJ1-5; D gene ambiguous. The V gene's germline CDR1 is DFQATT and CDR2 SNEGSKA (reference sequence). V lost 3 bases and J lost 1, with 7 bases in between. The CDR3 is 13 residues long. CDR3 bases: TGCAGTGCTAGGGGAGTGAGCAATCAGCCCCAGCATTTT. Amino acid sequence: CSARGVSNQPQHF.

The chain links TRBV10-3 to TRBJ2-6, with D possibly TRBD1 on 5 matching bases. The CDR3 spans 16 residues. The germline V gene has CDR1 ENHRY and CDR2 SYGVKD. V was trimmed by 3 bases and J by 0 bases, leaving 9 bases between them. The CDR3 nucleotides are TGTGCCATCAGTGACAGGGCCCGCTCTGGGGCCAACGTCCTGACTTTC. As protein: CAISDRARSGANVLTF.

Many counts were recorded for this clonotype. This chain connects TRBV5-1 to TRBJ2-1; 10 bases line up with TRBD2. The CDR3 consists of 15 residues. Trimming removed 1 base from V and 8 bases from J; junction bases left unmatched: 6. From germline, CDR1 is SGHRS and CDR2 YFSETQ. The CDR3 spells CASSLLAGVSDEQFF. CDR3 nucleotide sequence: TGCGCCAGCAGCTTGCTAGCGGGAGTTTCGGATGAGCAGTTCTTC.

Ten or more counts support this clonotype. This chain joins TRBV12-3 or TRBV12-4 and TRBJ1-2; D gene ambiguous. This CDR3 region has 14 residues. Trimming left V 4 bases short and J 0 bases short, with 9 bases between. CDR3 DNA sequence: TGTGCCAGCAGTTCTGGGCCAGCTAACTATGGCTACACCTTC. Translated, it gives CASSSGPANYGYTF.

This clonotype was counted at least ten times. CDR3: CAISHDGGANTEAFF. CDR3 in DNA: TGTGCCATATCTCACGATGGGGGGGCGAACACTGAAGCTTTCTTT. This chain joins TRBV10-3 and TRBJ1-1; a possible D gene is TRBD1 (6 bases). CDR3 length equals 15 residues. The germline gives CDR1 ENHRY, CDR2 SYGVKD. V was shortened by 9 bases and J by 1 base, with 18 bases between the two germline ends.

This clonotype was picked up many times. The rearrangement joins TRBV4-1 to TRBJ1-6; 7 bases agree with TRBD1. This CDR3 is built from 16 residues. V shed 1 base and J 4 bases; nucleotides not matched to a gene: 4. Germline CDR1 reads MGHRA; CDR2 reads YSYEKL. DNA for the CDR3: TGCGCCAGCAGCCAAGGACAGGGCGGGTATAATTCACCCCTCCACTTT. It encodes CASSQGQGGYNSPLHF.

The chain employs TRBV30 and TRBJ2-5; TRBD2 matches 7 bases. CDR3 length equals 17 residues. Germline V gives CDR1 GTSNPN, CDR2 SVGIG (reference sequence). Trimming removed 3 bases from V and 2 bases from J; junction bases left unmatched: 15. The CDR3 DNA reads as TGTGCCTGGAGCGAGATATCGTGGGGGGGTACACAAGAGACCCAGTACTTC. Translated: CAWSEISWGGTQETQYF.

This clonotype was seen a handful of times. The chain is built from TRBV20-1 and TRBJ2-1; no firm D call. The germline V gene encodes CDR1 DFQATT and CDR2 SNEGSKA (reference sequence). With 0 bases removed from V and 0 bases from J, the gap between germline ends came to 6 bases. CDR3 size: 14 residues. CDR3 nucleotides: TGCAGTGCTAGAGAGGTTAGCTCCTACAATGAGCAGTTCTTC. Amino acids: CSAREVSSYNEQFF.

The CDR3, as DNA: TGTGCCAGCACAGGGTCTGGAAACACCATATATTTT. This gives the protein CASTGSGNTIYF. The rearrangement joins TRBV28 to TRBJ1-3; a possible D gene is TRBD1 (5 bases). The germline gives CDR1 MDHEN, CDR2 SYDVKM. The CDR3 has 12 amino acids. Trimming shortened V by 7 bases and J by 1 base, and 5 bases separated the two germline ends.

This clonotype has a handful of counts. CDR3 sequence (DNA): TGTGCCAGCAGCTTGGTCTCGGCGGAGATGAGCACCGGGGAGCTGTTTTTT. This gives the protein CASSLVSAEMSTGELFF. The rearrangement joins TRBV5-5 to TRBJ2-2; D is ambiguous. V was cut by 0 bases and J by 4 bases, with 16 bases left in between. Germline V CDR1 and CDR2: SGHKS, YYEKEE (reference sequence). This CDR3 is 17 amino acids long.

This clonotype was seen a handful of times. The gene calls are TRBV20-1 and TRBJ2-7; 8 nucleotides agree with TRBD2. Looked up from germline, CDR1 is DFQATT and CDR2 is SNEGSKA (reference sequence). The CDR3 is made up of 15 amino acids. With V trimmed by 0 bases and J by 1 base, 5 bases remained unmatched. The CDR3 DNA is TGCAGTGCTAGAGAGGCGGGAGGTGGTTCCTACGAGCAGTACTTC. This codes for CSAREAGGGSYEQYF.

J is TRBJ1-4 and V is TRBV18, with D unresolved. Trimming took 3 bases from V and 6 from J, leaving 17 bases between them. The CDR3 has 16 residues. CDR1 and CDR2 (germline): KGHSH, LQKENI. For the CDR3, the DNA is TGTGCCAGCTCACCTCGACATCCGGTTGCCTATGAAAAACTGTTTTTT. Amino acid sequence: CASSPRHPVAYEKLFF.

This sequence joins TRBV20-1 and TRBJ2-7; a weak D match, TRBD2 (5 bases). Germline lookup yields CDR1 DFQATT and CDR2 SNEGSKA (reference sequence). CDR3 length: 13 residues. Trimming took 5 bases from V and 5 from J, leaving 16 bases between them. In nucleotides, the CDR3 is TGCAGTGCTGAGGGTCGAAGGCGCGACGAGCAGTACTTC. Residues: CSAEGRRRDEQYF.

The chain recombines TRBV7-3 with TRBJ2-1; weak D call: TRBD2 (6 bases). From germline, CDR1 is SGHTA and CDR2 FQGTGA. V was shortened by 3 bases and J by 9 bases, with 15 bases between the two germline ends. The CDR3 has 14 residues. CDR3 in amino acids: CASSFTGSSVEQFF. The CDR3 DNA is TGTGCCAGCAGCTTTACCGGGAGTAGTGTTGAGCAGTTCTTC.

Many counts were recorded for this clonotype. This chain links TRBV15 with TRBJ2-7, with D maybe TRBD1 (6 bases). The CDR3 spans 14 residues. Trimming took 1 base from V and 5 from J, leaving 12 bases between them. From germline, CDR1 is LNHNV and CDR2 YYDKDF (reference sequence). CDR3 sequence (DNA): TGTGCCACCAGCAGAGCCAGGGGTAGAAACGAGCAGTACGTC. Protein product: CATSRARGRNEQYV.